This TCR beta chain is drawn from a study of T cell responses to AZD1222 COVID-19 vaccine. Study-wide context: Second-dose intervals near 4 or 12 weeks were combined. Overall study findings and caveats: Across the whole spike, CD4 TCRs peaked at regions 160-218 and 743-854.

Sequenced by immunoSEQ multiplex PCR; TCRdb stores in-frame clones only, minus some. The data contain 130,000 to 150,000 clones, approximately 92% of them singletons. The CDR3 length is 21 residues. Germline V gives CDR1 LGHNT, CDR2 FRNRAP. With 0 bases clipped from V and 1 base from J, the junction kept 15 bases outside the gene matches. For this clone: What it binds is not known.

This chain uses TRBV12-5 with TRBJ2-6, with 7 nucleotides matching TRBD1. The specimen was peripheral blood, collected on day 0 of AZD1222 vaccination. This TCR was sampled from an adult in good health. The CDR3 protein is CASGLVLSTGSFVSGANVLTF. The CDR3 DNA reads as TGTGCTAGTGGTTTGGTCCTATCGACAGGGTCTTTCGTTTCTGGGGCCAACGTCCTGACTTTC.